The 28 T cell receptor beta chains reported below all come from one sample, sequenced in a study of PD-L1 blockade in urothelial cancer. Using immunoSEQ multiplex PCR, the repertoire was profiled, and TCRdb retains in-frame clones only, with some absent. The sample gives tens of thousands of clones, about 82% of which show up once; roughly 2.9% is in the top ten. The input for sequencing was PBMCs, taken around atezolizumab (anti-PD-L1) treatment. These receptors all stem from a man aged 50 to 60 with urothelial cancer.

The chain links TRBV2 to TRBJ1-1, with 9 bases aligning to TRBD1. J was trimmed by 8 bases and V by 6 bases; bases with no gene match: 7. This CDR3 comprises 13 residues. The germline CDR1 and CDR2 sequences are SNHLY and FYNNEI. CDR3 bases: TGTGCCAGCAGATCGAACAGGGGGCTGGAAGCTTTCTTT. It translates to CASRSNRGLEAFF.

The V and J genes are TRBV6-1 and TRBJ1-5; D unclear. Germline CDR1 reads MNHNS; CDR2 reads SASEGT. V was clipped by 2 bases and J by 7 bases, with 9 bases between them. The CDR3 contains 13 residues. In nucleotides, the CDR3 is TGTGCCAGCAGTGAAATTAGCCGACAGCCCCAGCATTTT. Translation gives CASSEISRQPQHF.

The V and J genes are TRBV5-1 and TRBJ2-1; maybe TRBD2 (6 bases). The length of the CDR3 is 14 residues. V dropped 3 bases and J dropped 0 bases, with 7 bases sitting between them. CDR1 and CDR2 from the germline V gene are SGHRS and YFSETQ. CDR3 coding DNA: TGCGCCAGCAGCTCTAGCGCCTCCTACAATGAGCAGTTCTTC. It yields the protein CASSSSASYNEQFF.

This clone was seen only once. V and J are TRBV5-1 and TRBJ2-7, with 9 bases identical to TRBD2. CDR1 and CDR2 from the germline V gene are SGHRS and YFSETQ. The CDR3 runs to 15 residues. V dropped 2 bases and J dropped 2; count of bases not matched to a gene: 5. The CDR3 sequence is CASSFVSSGTYEQYF. CDR3 sequence (DNA): TGCGCCAGCAGCTTTGTCTCTAGCGGGACCTACGAGCAGTACTTC.

This chain links TRBV11-2 with TRBJ2-1, with a tentative D call TRBD2 (6 bases). V was shortened by 5 bases and J by 3 bases, with 17 bases between the two germline ends. The CDR3 is 16 amino acids. Germline lookup yields CDR1 SGHAT and CDR2 FQNNGV. In DNA, the CDR3 is TGTGCCAGCAGCGTAAGCCTGGGGGGTGGCTACAATGAGCAGTTCTTC. Translated: CASSVSLGGGYNEQFF.

This clone showed up just a few times. V and J are TRBV28 and TRBJ2-5; the match to TRBD1 covers 9 bases. After removal of 9 bases from V and 3 bases from J, the junction contained 23 bases not matched to a gene. Germline assignment: CDR1 MDHEN and CDR2 SYDVKM. The CDR3 extends over 19 amino acids. The CDR3 region has the DNA TGTGCCAGTATCGACAGGGGGGACGATAGGGAAGAACCGAAAGAGACCCAGTACTTC. The encoded protein is CASIDRGDDREEPKETQYF.

This chain links TRBV19 with TRBJ2-2; D possibly corresponds to TRBD1 (6 bases). This CDR3 spans 14 amino acids. V was trimmed by 8 bases and J by 0 bases, leaving 10 bases between them. Germline lookup yields CDR1 LNHDA and CDR2 SQIVND (reference sequence). The CDR3 nucleotides are TGTGCCAGTCGCCGGACAGCGAACACCGGGGAGCTGTTTTTT. Encoded protein: CASRRTANTGELFF.

The table lists this clone with a count of one. V usage is TRBV10-3 and J usage is TRBJ2-1, with D perhaps TRBD1 (6 bases). Germline CDR1 reads ENHRY; CDR2 reads SYGVKD. Trimming stripped 2 bases from V and 9 bases from J, with 8 bases between. The CDR3 covers 12 residues. DNA of the CDR3: TGTGCCATCAGTGAGGGACAGCTTGAGCAGTTCTTC. This codes for CAISEGQLEQFF.

The chain combines TRBV30 with TRBJ2-2, with a possible D match to TRBD1 (6 bases). The length of the CDR3 is 13 residues. Germline V gene lookup returns CDR1 GTSNPN and CDR2 SVGIG (reference sequence). V lost 1 base, J lost 7 bases, and 10 bases lay in between. The CDR3 spells CAWSAQGSGELFF. The CDR3, as DNA: TGTGCCTGGAGTGCGCAGGGGAGCGGGGAGCTGTTTTTT.

V usage is TRBV7-8 and J usage is TRBJ2-1, with 14 bases lining up with TRBD2. V shed 7 bases, J shed 15 bases, and the junction held 8 bases outside the gene matches. Germline V gives CDR1 SGHVS, CDR2 FQNEAQ. The CDR3 has 13 amino acids. This CDR3 is CASTMGLAGERFF. The CDR3 DNA reads as TGTGCCAGCACGATGGGACTAGCGGGAGAAAGGTTCTTC.

The chain recombines TRBV5-1 with TRBJ2-7; TRBD2 matches 9 bases. V lost 7 bases, J lost 0 bases, and 5 bases stayed unmatched. Germline CDR1 SGHRS, CDR2 YFSETQ. The CDR3 consists of 14 residues. This chain's CDR3 is CASRSSGSSYEQYF. The CDR3 DNA is TGCGCCAGCCGTAGTAGCGGGAGCTCCTACGAGCAGTACTTC.

The chain has TRBV5-5 and TRBJ2-1, with D unclear. V lost 0 bases, J lost 5 bases, and 6 bases lay in between. CDR1 and CDR2 (germline): SGHKS, YYEKEE (reference sequence). CDR3 length equals 13 residues. CDR3 residues: CASSLARNNEQFF. CDR3 nucleotides: TGTGCCAGCAGCTTGGCCAGGAACAATGAGCAGTTCTTC.

This chain connects TRBV28 to TRBJ2-1; the match to TRBD2 covers 7 bases. Germline V gives CDR1 MDHEN, CDR2 SYDVKM. J lost 5 bases, V lost 2 bases, and 12 bases had no gene match. This CDR3 has 17 residues. The DNA of the CDR3 is TGTGCCAGCAGTTTACCTAGCGGAAGCGGGTGGGACAATGAGCAGTTCTTC. It encodes CASSLPSGSGWDNEQFF.

This clone was recorded only once. The DNA of the CDR3 is TGTGCCAGCAGCCTAGCGACCTACGAGCAGTACTTC. It is translated as CASSLATYEQYF. The chain combines TRBV5-4 with TRBJ2-7; TRBD2 might be the D (6 bases). Germline assignment: CDR1 SGHNT and CDR2 YYREEE (reference sequence). There are 12 residues in the CDR3. Between the trimmed V and J ends, which lost 4 bases and 2 bases, there was a span of 7 bases.

This clone was seen more than once but under ten times. The V and J genes are TRBV28 and TRBJ1-1; 7 bases map to TRBD1. The V gene end was trimmed by 1 base and the J gene end by 1 base; junction bases not matched to a gene: 3. Per germline, CDR1 MDHEN and CDR2 SYDVKM. CDR3 length: 15 residues. This chain's CDR3 is CASSLSGQANTEAFF. CDR3 nucleotides: TGTGCCAGCAGTTTATCTGGACAGGCGAACACTGAAGCTTTCTTT. Based on the CDR3 plus reference TRBV28 and TRBJ1-1, the full variable domain is DVKVTQSSRYLVKRTGEKVFLECVQDMDHENMFWYRQDPGLGLRLIYFSYDVKMKEKGDIPEGYSVSREKKERFSLILESASTNQTSMYLCASSLSGQANTEAFFGQGTRLTVV.

To note about this clone: One junction end does not reproduce the germline sequence, and a read error may be involved. Other DNA sequences in this specimen translate into the identical CDR3. V is TRBV20-1 and J is TRBJ2-7; 7 bases match TRBD1. The CDR3 spans 11 residues. In germline, CDR1 is DFQATT, CDR2 SNEGSKA (reference sequence). The CDR3 here is CSAIGGYEQYF. CDR3 DNA: TGCAGTGCTATAGGGGGCTACGAACAGTACTTC.

The rearrangement uses TRBV4-1 and TRBJ2-3, with 10 bases lining up with TRBD2. V lost 2 bases to trimming and J lost 4 bases; unmatched junction nucleotides: 9. This CDR3 has 17 amino acids. Germline-derived CDR1 and CDR2 are MGHRA and YSYEKL. CDR3 DNA sequence: TGCGCCAGCAGCCAAACCGGTAGCGGGAGGTTGGCAGATACGCAGTATTTT. It codes for CASSQTGSGRLADTQYF.

This clone was recorded only once. The rearrangement joins TRBV2 to TRBJ1-4; D is undetermined. Germline CDR1 is SNHLY and CDR2 is FYNNEI. Between the trimmed V and J ends, which lost 2 bases and 10 bases, there was a span of 17 bases. The CDR3 has 15 amino acids. CDR3: CASSEPAQRARKLFF. CDR3 nucleotides: TGTGCCAGCAGTGAACCCGCCCAGCGGGCCCGAAAACTGTTTTTT.

The chain couples TRBV10-3 to TRBJ2-5; no definite D call. V was trimmed by 2 bases and J by 4 bases, leaving 5 bases between them. This CDR3 contains 12 residues. The V gene's germline CDR1 is ENHRY and CDR2 SYGVKD. The CDR3 is CAISEPRETQYF. The CDR3 nucleotides read TGTGCCATCAGTGAGCCGCGAGAGACCCAGTACTTC.

V usage is TRBV5-5 and J usage is TRBJ1-1; tentative D call: TRBD1 (6 bases). The germline gives CDR1 SGHKS, CDR2 YYEKEE (reference sequence). V lost 2 bases and J lost 6, with 20 bases in between. The CDR3 consists of 16 residues. CDR3 in amino acids: CASSFGTSGVQSEAFF. CDR3 coding DNA: TGTGCCAGCAGCTTTGGGACATCCGGGGTTCAGTCTGAAGCTTTCTTT.

The chain has TRBV28 and TRBJ1-4; 8 bases agree with TRBD1. This CDR3 region has 15 residues. Germline V gene sequence: CDR1 MDHEN, CDR2 SYDVKM. V lost 2 bases, J lost 8 bases, and 7 bases stayed unmatched. CDR3 sequence reads: CASSLDRGSGEKLFF. The CDR3 coding sequence is TGTGCCAGCAGTTTAGACAGGGGCAGTGGCGAAAAACTGTTTTTT.

The genes are TRBV7-9 and TRBJ1-4; 7 bases align to TRBD1. CDR3 length: 14 amino acids. V trimming: 4 bases; J trimming: 5 bases; junction bases outside the gene matches: 4. Germline loops: CDR1 SEHNR, CDR2 FQNEAQ (reference sequence). The CDR3 sequence: CASSSDRANEKLFF. The CDR3 region has the DNA TGTGCCAGCAGCTCAGACAGGGCAAATGAAAAACTGTTTTTT.

This rearrangement joins TRBV5-1 to TRBJ1-2; TRBD1 aligns across 7 bases. CDR1 SGHRS and CDR2 YFSETQ come from the germline V gene. This CDR3 has 13 amino acids. The trim removed 4 bases at V and 3 bases at J, leaving 3 bases unmatched. The CDR3 nucleotides read TGCGCCAGCAGCAGTACAGGGGACTATGGCTACACCTTC. Protein sequence: CASSSTGDYGYTF.

The V and J genes are TRBV30 and TRBJ1-1; D is unclear. The CDR3 has 12 residues. The V gene's germline CDR1 is GTSNPN and CDR2 SVGIG (reference sequence). Trimming left V 2 bases short and J 3 bases short, with 7 bases between. The CDR3 nucleotides read TGTGCCTGGAGTCTGTCCTACACTGAAGCTTTCTTT. Translation gives CAWSLSYTEAFF.

This sequence joins TRBV5-4 and TRBJ2-5; D is ambiguous. There are 15 residues in the CDR3. The germline CDR1 and CDR2 sequences are SGHNT and YYREEE (reference sequence). V was shortened by 0 bases and J by 5 bases, with 14 bases between the two germline ends. CDR3 DNA: TGTGCCAGCAGCTTGGAGTATCTCCCCGGGGAGACCCAGTACTTC. It specifies CASSLEYLPGETQYF.

This clone was seen a single time. J is TRBJ2-3 and V is TRBV7-9, with D unresolved. The CDR3 contains 14 residues. Germline CDR1 is SEHNR and CDR2 is FQNEAQ (reference sequence). V was trimmed by 2 bases and J by 1 base, leaving 7 bases between them. The CDR3 DNA reads as TGTGCCAGCAGCTTACTAGATGGCACAGATACGCAGTATTTT. As protein: CASSLLDGTDTQYF. The complete variable domain, with remaining parts taken from reference TRBV7-9 and TRBJ2-3, reads DTGVSQNPRHKITKRGQNVTFRCDPISEHNRLYWYRQTLGQGPEFLTYFQNEAQLEKSRLLSDRFSAERPKGSFSTLEIQRTEQGDSAMYLCASSLLDGTDTQYFGPGTRLTVL.

This clone was picked up a small number of times. J is TRBJ1-6 and V is TRBV15; no firm D call. Germline lookup yields CDR1 LNHNV and CDR2 YYDKDF (reference sequence). Trimming removed 0 bases from V and 8 bases from J, with 11 bases in between. This CDR3 comprises 15 residues. The CDR3 sequence: CATSRDLRVHSPLHF. For the CDR3, the DNA is TGTGCCACCAGCAGAGATCTGAGGGTGCATTCACCCCTCCACTTT.

This chain links TRBV5-1 with TRBJ2-2, with TRBD1 matching 7 bases. The CDR3 loop spans 17 amino acids. CDR1 is SGHRS and CDR2 is YFSETQ in the germline V gene. J gave up 7 bases and V 4 bases, and 16 bases lay outside the gene matches. The CDR3 is CASSPSRDSHVGGELFF. The CDR3 nucleotides are TGCGCCAGCAGCCCCTCCCGGGACAGTCATGTAGGCGGGGAGCTGTTTTTT.